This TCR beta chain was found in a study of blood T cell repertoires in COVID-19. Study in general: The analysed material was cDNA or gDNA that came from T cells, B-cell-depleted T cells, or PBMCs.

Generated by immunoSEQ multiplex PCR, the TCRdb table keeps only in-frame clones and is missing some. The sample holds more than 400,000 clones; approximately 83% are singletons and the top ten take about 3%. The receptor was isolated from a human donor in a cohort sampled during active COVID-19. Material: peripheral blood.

The DNA of the CDR3 is TGCGCCAGCAGCCAAGAAACGAGGGGAGGGATCCTAGCGGGAGAGCCTCAGTACTTC. Its protein is CASSQETRGGILAGEPQYF. The chain uses TRBV4-1 and TRBJ2-4; TRBD2 agrees at 10 bases. Germline V CDR1 and CDR2: MGHRA, YSYEKL. This CDR3 has 19 amino acids. V dropped 0 bases and J dropped 12; count of bases not matched to a gene: 20.